This record concerns one T cell receptor beta chain sequence. Produced via immunoSEQ multiplex PCR; TCRdb's table is partial and in-frame only. The data contain around 35,000 clones, 80% to 95% of them singletons. CDR3 length: 16 amino acids. The V gene's germline CDR1 is SGHDN and CDR2 FVKESK. Trimming left V 2 bases short and J 3 bases short, with 15 bases between. This specimen comes from a study of T cells in tuberculosis. In the study overall: Samples predate treatment or fall within its first 7 days.

Time point specified: new active TB diagnosis, blood taken before or within 7 days of starting treatment. The sequence came from an adult with tuberculosis. The V and J genes are TRBV14 and TRBJ2-3; weak D call: TRBD2 (5 bases). The source was PBMCs, collected at tuberculosis diagnosis. The CDR3 reads CASSQRTFSGTDTQYF. In DNA, the CDR3 is TGTGCCAGCAGCCAAAGAACTTTTTCGGGGACAGATACGCAGTATTTT.